This TCR beta chain was sequenced in a study of CXCR3-negative and CXCR3-positive naive CD8 T cells. Study information: With about 1.5 +/- 0.3 million reads per library, the TRB reads numbered roughly 130 million in total. Points from the study as a whole: Cryopreservation partially decreased CXCR3 expression, and most assays used fresh PBMCs. The study found that naive CXCR3-negative and CXCR3-positive cells shared TRBV-TRBJ usage, while memory cells differed. TRB CDR3s were more hydrophobic in CXCR3-positive than in CXCR3-negative naive cells.

Concerning this clonotype itself: The antigen is undetermined.

Naive CD8+ T cells showed a CD45RO-CCR7+CD27+CD95- phenotype. UMI-labeled 5' RACE yielded the TRB cDNA libraries. Reanalyzing the 5' RACE reads, TCRdb keeps one entry per CDR3 protein, without DNA. The sample spans 85,000 to 120,000 distinct CDR3 sequences; the ten largest clones claim around 0.4%. Sequences were obtained from naive CXCR3+ CD8+ T cells from blood. The subset denotes: CD45RO-CCR7+CD27+CD95- naive CD8+ T cells expressing CXCR3 (TNR3+). This clonotype was obtained from a human donor in good health. Some clones in this sample may be carry-over from other donors' samples.

CDR3 in amino acids: CASSPLGSGPYEQYF. The gene calls are TRBV7-9 and TRBJ2-7; the D call from TCRdb, TRBD2, cannot be confirmed without DNA. This CDR3 region has 15 residues. The V gene's germline CDR1 is SEHNR and CDR2 FQNEAQ (reference sequence).